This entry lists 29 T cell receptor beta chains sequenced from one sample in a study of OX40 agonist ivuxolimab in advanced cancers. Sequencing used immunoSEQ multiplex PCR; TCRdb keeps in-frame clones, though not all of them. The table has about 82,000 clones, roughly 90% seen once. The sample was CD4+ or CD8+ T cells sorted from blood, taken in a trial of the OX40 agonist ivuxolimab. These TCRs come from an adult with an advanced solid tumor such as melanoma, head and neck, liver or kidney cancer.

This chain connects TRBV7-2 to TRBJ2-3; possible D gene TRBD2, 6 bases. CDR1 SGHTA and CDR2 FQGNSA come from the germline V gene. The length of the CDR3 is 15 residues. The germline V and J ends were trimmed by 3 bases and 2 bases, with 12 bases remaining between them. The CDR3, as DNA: TGTGCCAGCAGCTTTACTAGCTTTTCCACAGATACGCAGTATTTT. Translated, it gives CASSFTSFSTDTQYF.

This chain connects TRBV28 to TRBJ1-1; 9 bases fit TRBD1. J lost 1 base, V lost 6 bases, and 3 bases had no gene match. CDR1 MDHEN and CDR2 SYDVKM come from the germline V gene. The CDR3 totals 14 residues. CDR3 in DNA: TGTGCCAGCAGCCTGGGACAGGGGAACACTGAAGCTTTCTTT. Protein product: CASSLGQGNTEAFF.

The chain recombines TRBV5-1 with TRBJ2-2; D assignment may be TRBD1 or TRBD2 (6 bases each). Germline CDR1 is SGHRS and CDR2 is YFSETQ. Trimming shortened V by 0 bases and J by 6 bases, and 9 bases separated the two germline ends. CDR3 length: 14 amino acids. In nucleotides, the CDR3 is TGCGCCAGCAGCTTGGACAGGGAGGCCGGGGAGCTGTTTTTT. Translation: CASSLDREAGELFF.

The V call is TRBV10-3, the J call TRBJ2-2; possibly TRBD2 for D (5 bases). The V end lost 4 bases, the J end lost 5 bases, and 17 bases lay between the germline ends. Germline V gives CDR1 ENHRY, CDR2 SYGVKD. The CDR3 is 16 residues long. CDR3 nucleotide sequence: TGTGCCATCAGTGCGTCGGGATCAACGGGGACCGGGGAGCTGTTTTTT. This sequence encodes CAISASGSTGTGELFF.

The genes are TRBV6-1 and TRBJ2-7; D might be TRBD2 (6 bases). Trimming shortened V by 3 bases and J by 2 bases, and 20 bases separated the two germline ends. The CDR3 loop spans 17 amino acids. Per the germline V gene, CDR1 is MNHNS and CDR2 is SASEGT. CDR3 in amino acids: CASSESGWGRTPYEQYF. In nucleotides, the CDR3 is TGTGCCAGCAGTGAGAGCGGGTGGGGAAGAACCCCCTACGAGCAGTACTTC.

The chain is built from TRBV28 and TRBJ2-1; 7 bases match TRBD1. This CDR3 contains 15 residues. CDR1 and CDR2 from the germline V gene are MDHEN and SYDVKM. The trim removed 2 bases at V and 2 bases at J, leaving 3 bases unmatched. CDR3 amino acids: CASSLPQGAYNEQFF. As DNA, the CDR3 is TGTGCCAGCAGTTTACCCCAGGGGGCCTACAATGAGCAGTTCTTC.

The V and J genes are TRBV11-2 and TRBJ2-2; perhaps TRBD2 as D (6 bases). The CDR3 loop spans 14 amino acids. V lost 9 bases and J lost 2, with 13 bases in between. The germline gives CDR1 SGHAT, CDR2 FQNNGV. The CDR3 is CASEPTRNTGELFF. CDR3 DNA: TGTGCCAGTGAGCCGACTAGAAACACCGGGGAGCTGTTTTTT.

The CDR3: CASSPRQGYGYTF. CDR3 nucleotides: TGTGCCAGCTCACCACGACAGGGCTATGGCTACACCTTC. This chain uses TRBV18 with TRBJ1-2; 7 nucleotides line up with TRBD1. The V gene end was trimmed by 1 base and the J gene end by 4 bases; junction bases not matched to a gene: 0. The CDR3 is made up of 13 amino acids. From germline, CDR1 is KGHSH and CDR2 LQKENI.

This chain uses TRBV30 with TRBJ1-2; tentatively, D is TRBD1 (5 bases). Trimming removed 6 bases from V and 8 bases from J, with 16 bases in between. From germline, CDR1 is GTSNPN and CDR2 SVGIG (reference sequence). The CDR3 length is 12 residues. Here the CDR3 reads CACRSTGEGYTF. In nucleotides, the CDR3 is TGTGCCTGCCGATCGACGGGGGAAGGCTACACCTTC. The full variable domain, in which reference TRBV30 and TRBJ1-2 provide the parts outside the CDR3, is SQTIHQWPATLVQPVGSPLSLECTVEGTSNPNLYWYRQAAGRGLQLLFYSVGIGQISSEVPQNLSASRPQDRQFILSSKKLLLSDSGFYLCACRSTGEGYTFGSGTRLTVV.

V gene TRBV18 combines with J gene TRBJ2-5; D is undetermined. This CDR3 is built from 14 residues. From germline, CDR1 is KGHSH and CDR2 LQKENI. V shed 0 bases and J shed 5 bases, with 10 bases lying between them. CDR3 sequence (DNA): TGTGCCAGCTCACCACCTCCGGGTACGGAGACCCAGTACTTC. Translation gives CASSPPPGTETQYF.

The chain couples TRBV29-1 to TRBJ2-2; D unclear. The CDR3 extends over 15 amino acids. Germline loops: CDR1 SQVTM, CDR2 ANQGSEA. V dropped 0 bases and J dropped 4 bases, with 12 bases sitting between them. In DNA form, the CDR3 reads TGCAGCGTTGAAGATCCTCCGGCATCCACCGGGGAGCTGTTTTTT. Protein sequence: CSVEDPPASTGELFF.

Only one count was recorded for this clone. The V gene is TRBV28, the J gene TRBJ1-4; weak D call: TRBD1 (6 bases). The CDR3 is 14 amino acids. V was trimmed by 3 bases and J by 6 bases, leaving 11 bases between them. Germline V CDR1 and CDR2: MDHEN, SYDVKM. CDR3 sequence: CASSLTGIYEKLFF. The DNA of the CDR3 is TGTGCCAGCAGTTTGACAGGAATCTATGAAAAACTGTTTTTT.

Here the CDR3 DNA reads TGTGCCAGCAGTTTTGATCAAGCCGCGGGCACCGGGGAGCTGTTTTTT. Its translation: CASSFDQAAGTGELFF. The chain joins TRBV28 to TRBJ2-2, with D possibly being TRBD2 (5 bases). V lost 3 bases to trimming and J lost 4 bases, with 15 bases between them. Germline CDR1 is MDHEN and CDR2 is SYDVKM. The CDR3 extends over 16 amino acids.

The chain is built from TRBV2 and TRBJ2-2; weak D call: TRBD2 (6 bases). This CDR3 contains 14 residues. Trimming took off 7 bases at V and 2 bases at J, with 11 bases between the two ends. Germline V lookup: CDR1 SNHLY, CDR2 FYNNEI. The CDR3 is CASIGSGNTGELFF. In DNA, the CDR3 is TGTGCCAGCATCGGTAGCGGAAACACCGGGGAGCTGTTTTTT.

CDR3 in amino acids: CATSRVTSGWYEQFF. The DNA of the CDR3 is TGTGCCACCAGCAGAGTGACTAGCGGTTGGTATGAGCAGTTCTTC. The gene calls are TRBV15 and TRBJ2-1; 9 bases map to TRBD2. Germline trimming cut 1 base from V and 8 bases from J; bases unmatched to any gene: 6. The CDR3 totals 15 residues. Germline lookup yields CDR1 LNHNV and CDR2 YYDKDF (reference sequence).

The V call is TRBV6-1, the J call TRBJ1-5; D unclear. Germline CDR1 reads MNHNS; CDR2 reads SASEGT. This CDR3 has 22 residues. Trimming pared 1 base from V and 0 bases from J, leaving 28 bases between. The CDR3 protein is CASSEVWVHPGPFLDSNQPQHF. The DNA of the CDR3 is TGTGCCAGCAGTGAAGTATGGGTACACCCTGGGCCCTTCCTGGATAGCAATCAGCCCCAGCATTTT.

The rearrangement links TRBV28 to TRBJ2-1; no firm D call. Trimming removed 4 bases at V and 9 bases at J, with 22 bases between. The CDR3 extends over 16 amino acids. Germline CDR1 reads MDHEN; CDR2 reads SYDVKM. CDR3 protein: CASSSRTGPSRSEQFF. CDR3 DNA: TGTGCCAGCAGTTCCCGGACCGGACCCTCTCGCAGTGAGCAGTTCTTC.

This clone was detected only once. Here the CDR3 reads CASSFQTGFTF. CDR3 coding DNA: TGTGCCAGCAGCTTTCAGACGGGGTTTACCTTC. The V gene is TRBV5-6, the J gene TRBJ1-2; no reliable D call. The V end lost 2 bases, the J end lost 14 bases, and 13 bases lay between the germline ends. This CDR3 has 11 residues. Per germline, CDR1 SGHDT and CDR2 YYEEEE.

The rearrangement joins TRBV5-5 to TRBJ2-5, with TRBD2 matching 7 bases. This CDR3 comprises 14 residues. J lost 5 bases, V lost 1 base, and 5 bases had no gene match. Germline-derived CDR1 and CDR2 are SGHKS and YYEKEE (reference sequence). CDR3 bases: TGTGCCAGCAGCTTGTCGGGAGGCAGTGAGACCCAGTACTTC. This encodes CASSLSGGSETQYF.

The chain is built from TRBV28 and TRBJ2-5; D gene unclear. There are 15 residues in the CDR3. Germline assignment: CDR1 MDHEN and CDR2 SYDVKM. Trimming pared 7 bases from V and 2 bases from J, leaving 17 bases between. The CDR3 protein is CASTPLRSLQETQYF. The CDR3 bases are TGTGCCAGCACCCCCCTGAGAAGCCTTCAAGAGACCCAGTACTTC.

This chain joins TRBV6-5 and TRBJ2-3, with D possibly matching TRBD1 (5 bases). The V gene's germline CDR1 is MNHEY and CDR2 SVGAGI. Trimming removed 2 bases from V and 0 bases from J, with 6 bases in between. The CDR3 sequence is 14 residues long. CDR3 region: CASSYDRSTDTQYF. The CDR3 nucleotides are TGTGCCAGCAGTTACGACAGAAGCACAGATACGCAGTATTTT.

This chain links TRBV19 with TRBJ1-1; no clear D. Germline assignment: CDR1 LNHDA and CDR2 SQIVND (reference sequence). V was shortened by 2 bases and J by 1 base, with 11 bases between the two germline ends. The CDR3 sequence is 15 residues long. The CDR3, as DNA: TGTGCCAGTAGTATAATGCTTTCCGGGAACACTGAAGCTTTCTTT. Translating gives CASSIMLSGNTEAFF.

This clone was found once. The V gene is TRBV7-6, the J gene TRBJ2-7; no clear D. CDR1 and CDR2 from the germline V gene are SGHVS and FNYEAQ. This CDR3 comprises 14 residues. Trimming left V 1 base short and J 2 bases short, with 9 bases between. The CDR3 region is CASSLVYSTYEQYF. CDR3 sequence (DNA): TGTGCCAGCAGCTTAGTTTACAGCACCTACGAGCAGTACTTC.

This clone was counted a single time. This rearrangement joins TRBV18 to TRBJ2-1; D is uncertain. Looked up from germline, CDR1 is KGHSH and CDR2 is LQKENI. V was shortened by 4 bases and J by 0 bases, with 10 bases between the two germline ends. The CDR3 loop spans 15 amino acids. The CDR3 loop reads CASSRAQSSYNEQFF. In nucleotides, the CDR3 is TGTGCCAGCTCACGTGCCCAGAGCTCCTACAATGAGCAGTTCTTC.

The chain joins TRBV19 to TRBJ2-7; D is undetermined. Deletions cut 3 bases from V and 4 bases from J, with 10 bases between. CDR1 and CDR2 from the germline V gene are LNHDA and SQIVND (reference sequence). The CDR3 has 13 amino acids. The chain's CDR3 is CASSINSPYEQYF. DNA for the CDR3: TGTGCCAGTAGTATTAATTCACCGTACGAGCAGTACTTC.

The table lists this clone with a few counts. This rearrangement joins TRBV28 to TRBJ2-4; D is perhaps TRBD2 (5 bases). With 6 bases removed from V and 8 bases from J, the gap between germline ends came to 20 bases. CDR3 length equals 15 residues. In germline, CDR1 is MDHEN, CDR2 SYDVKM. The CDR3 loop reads CASSPSTQEGDIQYF. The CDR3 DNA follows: TGTGCCAGCAGCCCTAGCACCCAGGAAGGAGACATTCAGTACTTC. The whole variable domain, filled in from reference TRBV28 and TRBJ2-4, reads DVKVTQSSRYLVKRTGEKVFLECVQDMDHENMFWYRQDPGLGLRLIYFSYDVKMKEKGDIPEGYSVSREKKERFSLILESASTNQTSMYLCASSPSTQEGDIQYFGAGTRLSVL.

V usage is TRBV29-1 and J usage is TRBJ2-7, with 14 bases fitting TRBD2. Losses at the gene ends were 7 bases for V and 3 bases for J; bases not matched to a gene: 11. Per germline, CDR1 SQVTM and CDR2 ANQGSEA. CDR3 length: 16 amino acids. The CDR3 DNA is TGCAGCGGAGGGGGACTAGCGGGAGCCCCAGGCTACGAGCAGTACTTC. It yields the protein CSGGGLAGAPGYEQYF.

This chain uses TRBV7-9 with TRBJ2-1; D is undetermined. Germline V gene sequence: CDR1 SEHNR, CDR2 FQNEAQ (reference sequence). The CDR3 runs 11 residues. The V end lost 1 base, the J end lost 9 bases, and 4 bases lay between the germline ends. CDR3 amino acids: CASSLVGEQFF. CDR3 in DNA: TGTGCCAGCAGCTTAGTTGGTGAGCAGTTCTTC.

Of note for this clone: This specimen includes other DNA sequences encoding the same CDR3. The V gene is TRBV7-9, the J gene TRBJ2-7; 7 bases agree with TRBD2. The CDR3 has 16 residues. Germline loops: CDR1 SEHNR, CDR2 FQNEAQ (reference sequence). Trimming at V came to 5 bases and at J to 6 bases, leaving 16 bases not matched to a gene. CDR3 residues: CASSRFGGRDLGEQYF. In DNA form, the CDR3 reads TGTGCCAGCAGCCGTTTTGGCGGGAGAGATTTAGGCGAGCAGTACTTC. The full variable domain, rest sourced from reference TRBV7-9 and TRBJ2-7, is DTGVSQNPRHKITKRGQNVTFRCDPISEHNRLYWYRQTLGQGPEFLTYFQNEAQLEKSRLLSDRFSAERPKGSFSTLEIQRTEQGDSAMYLCASSRFGGRDLGEQYFGPGTRLTVT.